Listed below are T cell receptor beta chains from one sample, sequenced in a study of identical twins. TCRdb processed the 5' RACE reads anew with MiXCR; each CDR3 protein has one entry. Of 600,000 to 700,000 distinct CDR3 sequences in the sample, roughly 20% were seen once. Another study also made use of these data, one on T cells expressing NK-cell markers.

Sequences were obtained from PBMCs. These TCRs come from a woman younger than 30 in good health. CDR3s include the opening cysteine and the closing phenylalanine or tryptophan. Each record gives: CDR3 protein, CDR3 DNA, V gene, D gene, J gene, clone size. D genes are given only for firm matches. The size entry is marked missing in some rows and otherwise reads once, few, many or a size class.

CASSFRTMGETQYF,TGTGCCAGCAGCTTCCGGACAATGGGGGAGACCCAGTACTTC,TRBV7-9,.,TRBJ2-5,few
CASSQDQASEGQTQYF,TGCGCCAGCAGCCAAGATCAGGCTTCGGAGGGACAGACCCAGTACTTC,TRBV4-3,.,TRBJ2-5,few
CASSLPYNEQFF,TGCGCCAGCAGCTTGCCCTACAATGAGCAGTTCTTC,TRBV28,.,TRBJ2-1,many
CASSMAGLAGGEQFF,TGTGCCAGTAGTATGGCGGGACTAGCGGGAGGTGAGCAGTTCTTC,TRBV19,TRBD2,TRBJ2-1,few
CASSSWWSRRDYNEQFF,TGTGCCAGCAGCTCCTGGTGGTCCCGGAGAGACTACAATGAGCAGTTCTTC,TRBV11-2,.,TRBJ2-1,many
CSARDSGKGDNEQFF,TGCAGTGCTAGAGATAGCGGAAAGGGTGACAATGAGCAGTTCTTC,TRBV20-1,.,TRBJ2-1,many
CASSWGTARETQYF,TGCGCCAGCAGCTGGGGGACAGCACGGGAGACCCAGTACTTC,TRBV5-1,TRBD1,TRBJ2-5,.
CSARDVAGDVDTQYF,TGCAGTGCTAGAGATGTAGCGGGGGACGTGGATACGCAGTATTTT,TRBV20-1,TRBD2,TRBJ2-3,.
CASSQGTAQSLGEAFF,TGTGCCAGCAGCCAAGGGACGGCCCAGTCCCTAGGTGAAGCTTTCTTT,TRBV4-2,.,TRBJ1-1,.
CASSSGGVGNEQFF,TGCGCCAGCAGCTCGGGCGGGGTTGGGAATGAGCAGTTCTTC,TRBV5-1,.,TRBJ2-1,few
CASSLGWIGNQPQHF,TGTGCCAGCAGTTTAGGGTGGATTGGCAATCAGCCCCAGCATTTT,TRBV12-3/TRBV12-4,.,TRBJ1-5,few
CSARDPVDEQFF,TGCAGTGCTAGAGATCCGGTGGATGAGCAGTTCTTC,TRBV20-1,.,TRBJ2-1,.
CASRPGLARSEQFF,TGTGCCAGCCGACCGGGACTAGCGAGATCCGAGCAGTTCTTC,TRBV12-3/TRBV12-4,TRBD2,TRBJ2-1,.
CAWSKRGAYNEQFF,TGTGCCTGGAGTAAGCGGGGGGCCTACAATGAGCAGTTCTTC,TRBV30,TRBD2,TRBJ2-1,.
CASSISSYNSPLHF,TGTGCCAGTAGTATATCCAGCTATAATTCACCCCTCCACTTT,TRBV19,.,TRBJ1-6,few
CASSLAPRGNQETQYF,TGTGCCAGCAGCTTAGCTCCACGGGGGAACCAAGAGACCCAGTACTTC,TRBV7-9,.,TRBJ2-5,.
CASSPGTGGKREQFF,TGTGCCAGCAGCCCCGGGACAGGGGGTAAACGGGAGCAGTTCTTC,TRBV27,TRBD1,TRBJ2-1,.
CSASPSGGVLFKETQYF,TGCAGTGCTAGCCCTAGCGGGGGGGTGTTATTCAAAGAGACCCAGTACTTC,TRBV20-1,TRBD2,TRBJ2-5,many
CASVAEATAGELFF,TGTGCCAGCGTGGCGGAGGCGACCGCCGGGGAGCTGTTTTTT,TRBV7-9,.,TRBJ2-2,few
CASSLIGIAEQFF,TGTGCCAGCAGCTTAATCGGTATAGCTGAGCAGTTCTTC,TRBV5-6,.,TRBJ2-1,.
CSAKHTAQDTQYF,TGCAGTGCCAAACATACCGCACAAGATACGCAGTATTTT,TRBV20-1,.,TRBJ2-3,.
CASSPRVKNQPQHF,TGTGCCAGCAGTCCGAGGGTCAAAAATCAGCCCCAGCATTTT,TRBV27,.,TRBJ1-5,few
CASSYQLAGADTQYF,TGCGCCAGCAGCTACCAACTAGCGGGGGCAGATACGCAGTATTTT,TRBV5-1,TRBD2,TRBJ2-3,.
CASSSGTGVLDTQYF,TGTGCCAGCAGTTCCGGGACAGGGGTTTTAGATACGCAGTATTTT,TRBV6-5,TRBD1,TRBJ2-3,.
CSARGGAQGRTEAFF,TGCAGTGCTAGGGGTGGAGCACAGGGGCGGACTGAAGCTTTCTTT,TRBV20-1,TRBD1,TRBJ1-1,.
CASSGTVGYNEQFF,TGTGCCAGCAGTGGGACGGTGGGATACAATGAGCAGTTCTTC,TRBV25-1,.,TRBJ2-1,.
CSVEADLETQYF,TGCAGCGTTGAAGCGGACTTAGAGACCCAGTACTTC,TRBV29-1,.,TRBJ2-5,few
CASSQGAWWEIEGNEQFF,TGCGCCAGCAGCCAAGGGGCTTGGTGGGAGATCGAAGGCAATGAGCAGTTCTTC,TRBV4-3,.,TRBJ2-1,.
CASSYGRFQETQYF,TGTGCCAGCAGTTACGGGAGGTTCCAGGAGACCCAGTACTTC,TRBV6-5,.,TRBJ2-5,few
CASKAVGGRAFYNEQFF,TGTGCCAGCAAGGCGGTTGGCGGGAGGGCCTTCTACAATGAGCAGTTCTTC,TRBV6-1,TRBD2,TRBJ2-1,.
CSVGTKTYEQYF,TGCAGCGTGGGGACGAAAACCTACGAGCAGTACTTC,TRBV29-1,.,TRBJ2-7,few
CASSTANNYNEQFF,TGTGCCAGCAGCACCGCCAACAACTACAATGAGCAGTTCTTC,TRBV9,.,TRBJ2-1,.
CSARPTATTQYF,TGCAGTGCTAGACCTACAGCCACAACGCAGTATTTT,TRBV20-1,.,TRBJ2-3,.
CSVERGWGSETQYF,TGCAGCGTTGAGAGGGGATGGGGGTCAGAGACCCAGTACTTC,TRBV29-1,.,TRBJ2-5,.
CASSFLLAGNYEQYF,TGCGCCAGCAGCTTTCTACTAGCGGGAAACTACGAGCAGTACTTC,TRBV5-1,TRBD2,TRBJ2-7,many
CASSWAGFADIQYF,TGTGCCAGCAGCTGGGCGGGGTTCGCGGACATTCAGTACTTC,TRBV7-2,.,TRBJ2-4,many
CASWRTGEREQYF,TGTGCCAGCTGGCGAACAGGGGAGCGAGAGCAGTACTTC,TRBV27,TRBD1,TRBJ2-7,many
CAISESTGRGGFDTQYF,TGTGCCATCAGTGAGTCGACAGGGCGGGGGGGCTTTGATACGCAGTATTTT,TRBV10-3,TRBD2,TRBJ2-3,.
CASSFGQAQETQYF,TGTGCCAGCAGCTTTGGCCAAGCCCAAGAGACCCAGTACTTC,TRBV7-9,.,TRBJ2-5,many
CASSLGTGPEAFF,TGTGCCAGCAGCTTAGGGACAGGGCCTGAAGCTTTCTTT,TRBV11-3,TRBD1,TRBJ1-1,few
CSAGGVRYGYTF,TGCAGTGCCGGAGGGGTCCGCTATGGCTACACCTTC,TRBV20-1,.,TRBJ1-2,.
CSARDSWGNEQFF,TGCAGTGCTAGAGACTCCTGGGGCAATGAGCAGTTCTTC,TRBV20-1,.,TRBJ2-1,few
CSAQRGGLDNEQFF,TGCAGTGCACAAAGGGGGGGGCTGGACAATGAGCAGTTCTTC,TRBV20-1,.,TRBJ2-1,few
CASSDRWFSPEQFF,TGCGCCAGCTCAGACAGATGGTTCTCCCCTGAGCAGTTCTTC,TRBV5-1,.,TRBJ2-1,few
CASSVTGDTDTQYF,TGTGCCAGCTCGGTCACAGGGGACACAGATACGCAGTATTTT,TRBV18,TRBD1,TRBJ2-3,.
CASALGERPIRQYF,TGTGCCAGTGCCTTGGGGGAGAGGCCCATTAGGCAGTATTTT,TRBV12-3/TRBV12-4,.,TRBJ2-3,few